This TCR beta chain was sequenced in a study of radiotherapy plus CTLA-4 blockade in lung cancer. Focal radiation was given together with CTLA-4 blockade (ipilimumab) to patients with chemo-refractory metastatic non-small-cell lung cancer. The protocol was immunoSEQ multiplex PCR, while the TCRdb copy is restricted to in-frame clones and leaves out a portion. This table has 80,000 to 95,000 clones, around 86% appearing once. This clone showed up just a few times. Germline CDR1 LNHDA, CDR2 SQIVND (reference sequence). Trimming took 6 bases from V and 9 from J, leaving 29 bases between them. The CDR3 runs 18 residues.

This chain uses TRBV19 with TRBJ2-2; D may correspond to TRBD1 or TRBD2 (5 bases each). Here the sequenced sample was peripheral blood, taken from a patient treated with radiotherapy plus ipilimumab. The receptor's source is a human donor with non-small cell lung cancer who had stable disease on radiotherapy plus ipilimumab. The CDR3 coding sequence is TGTGCCAGTAGCCCCGCAACGGGGACGGACCGAGGATCTAGGGAGCTGTTTTTT. It yields the protein CASSPATGTDRGSRELFF.